These 11 T cell receptor beta chains were sequenced from one sample in a study of cytomegalovirus exposure and HLA in healthy donors. Amplification used 60 Vbeta primers and 13 Jbeta primers. Libraries were prepared by immunoSEQ multiplex PCR; TCRdb keeps only in-frame clonotypes and omits some of them. The table shows around 180,000 clones, with 65% to 85% occurring only once. Source material: PBMCs. The receptors stem from a man younger than 35 in good health and CMV-seronegative.

This rearrangement joins TRBV28 to TRBJ2-3; D remains unclear. CDR1 and CDR2 from the germline V gene are MDHEN and SYDVKM. CDR3 length: 12 residues. V lost 6 bases and J 0 bases, leaving 4 bases between the germline ends. The CDR3, as DNA: TGTGCCAGCAGAACAAGCACAGATACGCAGTATTTT. Protein product: CASRTSTDTQYF.

The V gene is TRBV28, the J gene TRBJ2-7; a possible D gene is TRBD2 (6 bases). Trimming removed 7 bases at V and 1 base at J, with 17 bases between. The CDR3 runs 15 residues. The germline V gene encodes CDR1 MDHEN and CDR2 SYDVKM. CDR3 in DNA: TGTGCCAGCAAACTCGGTCGGGGGTCTTCCTACGAGCAGTACTTC. Protein: CASKLGRGSSYEQYF.

The chain has TRBV19 and TRBJ2-2; 7 positions match TRBD1. This CDR3 spans 19 amino acids. J was trimmed by 0 bases and V by 0 bases; bases with no gene match: 10. The germline V gene has CDR1 LNHDA and CDR2 SQIVND (reference sequence). The CDR3 DNA sequence: TGTGCCAGTAGTATAGATCTATCTGGCAGGGGGACGAACACCGGGGAGCTGTTTTTT. This codes for CASSIDLSGRGTNTGELFF.

The chain couples TRBV11-2 to TRBJ2-5; 8 nucleotides align to TRBD2. Trimming cost V 0 bases and J 4 bases; bases outside gene matches: 4. The length of the CDR3 is 15 residues. Germline lookup yields CDR1 SGHAT and CDR2 FQNNGV. CDR3 DNA sequence: TGTGCCAGCAGCTTAGATCCCGGGGGGGGAGAGACCCAGTACTTC. This gives the protein CASSLDPGGGETQYF.

The V and J genes are TRBV4-3 and TRBJ2-2, with 11 bases that match TRBD2. After removal of 1 base from V and 2 bases from J, the junction contained 0 bases not matched to a gene. Germline CDR1 is LGHNA and CDR2 is YSLEER. CDR3 length: 16 residues. The CDR3 region is CASSQGLAGNTGELFF. As DNA, the CDR3 is TGCGCCAGCAGCCAAGGACTAGCGGGAAACACCGGGGAGCTGTTTTTT.

This sequence joins TRBV6-5 and TRBJ2-5; TRBD1 agrees at 8 bases. The DNA end favors TRBJ2-7, so the J call may be wrong. CDR1 and CDR2 (germline): MNHEY, SVGAGI. The CDR3 runs 12 residues. The CDR3 DNA reads TGTGCCAGCAGTCGGACAGGGTTCGAGCAGTACTTC. This translates into CASSRTGFEQYF.

The chain uses TRBV2 and TRBJ2-1; TRBD1 matches 7 bases. V shed 2 bases, J shed 8 bases, and the junction held 9 bases outside the gene matches. CDR3 length: 15 residues. The V gene's germline CDR1 is SNHLY and CDR2 FYNNEI. CDR3 loop: CASSEQGTALHEQFF. The CDR3 DNA reads TGTGCCAGCAGTGAACAAGGGACAGCTCTCCATGAGCAGTTCTTC.

The chain links TRBV9 to TRBJ2-1; D uncertain. The V end was cut by 0 bases, the J end by 6 bases, with 7 bases between. The germline gives CDR1 SGDLS, CDR2 YYNGEE. The CDR3 spans 13 residues. CDR3 in DNA: TGTGCCAGCAGCGTAGCCCATAGCAATGAGCAGTTCTTC. Translating it yields CASSVAHSNEQFF.

This chain links TRBV29-1 with TRBJ2-7, with 8 bases aligning to TRBD2. Per the germline V gene, CDR1 is SQVTM and CDR2 is ANQGSEA. The V gene end was trimmed by 4 bases and the J gene end by 4 bases; junction bases not matched to a gene: 3. The CDR3 totals 12 residues. CDR3 amino acids: CSVVSSGYEQYF. CDR3 DNA: TGCAGCGTTGTGTCTAGCGGGTACGAGCAGTACTTC.

The chain is built from TRBV30 and TRBJ1-4, with 7 bases matching TRBD1. This CDR3 region has 12 residues. Germline V gene data show CDR1 as GTSNPN and CDR2 as SVGIG (reference sequence). The junction had 7 bases not matched to a gene; V was cut back by 1 base and J by 14 bases. The CDR3 DNA sequence: TGTGCCTGGAGTGAGGGACAGTTTCGGCTGTTTTTT. Protein: CAWSEGQFRLFF.

The chain links TRBV15 to TRBJ1-1, with D maybe TRBD1 (5 bases). This CDR3 region has 14 residues. Germline values: CDR1 LNHNV, CDR2 YYDKDF (reference sequence). Deletions cut 6 bases from V and 2 bases from J, with 13 bases between. CDR3: CATRTERKNTEAFF. DNA of the CDR3: TGTGCCACCAGGACAGAAAGGAAAAACACTGAAGCTTTCTTT.